These 12 T cell receptor beta chains came from one sample sequenced in a study of blood T cell repertoires in COVID-19 (dated by TCRdb to about 2020). Library preparation was by the immunoSEQ multiplex PCR assay. TCRdb carries this immuneACCESS record with in-frame sequences only. Its versions omit some clonotypes, under half of them owing to an unresolved V gene in the studies checked, with the rest unexplained. Within this sample are about 50,000 clones, with roughly 84% of them counted one time only. About 7.6% of the sample is in the top ten clones. The sample was peripheral blood. The origin of the receptors is a human donor in a cohort sampled during active COVID-19.

The gene calls are TRBV7-2 and TRBJ1-2, with D perhaps matching TRBD1 (6 bases). V dropped 4 bases and J dropped 4 bases, with 19 bases sitting between them. CDR1 is SGHTA, CDR2 FQGNSA, per germline. The CDR3 is made up of 16 amino acids. CDR3 region: CASSSRSGGAAYGYTF. The CDR3 region has the DNA TGTGCCAGCAGCTCTAGGTCGGGGGGCGCCGCCTATGGCTACACCTTC.

This clone was observed once. This sequence joins TRBV3-1 (or the pseudogene TRBV3-2) and TRBJ2-7; TRBD1 agrees at 8 bases. This CDR3 has 13 amino acids. Germline V gene data show CDR1 as LGHDT and CDR2 as YNNKEL (reference sequence). The junction had 5 bases not matched to a gene; V was cut back by 6 bases and J by 4 bases. The CDR3 protein is CASRSGQGYEQYF. The CDR3 DNA reads as TGTGCCAGCAGATCTGGACAGGGTTACGAGCAGTACTTC.

This rearrangement joins TRBV19 to TRBJ2-5; TRBD2 matches at 9 bases. Looked up from germline, CDR1 is LNHDA and CDR2 is SQIVND (reference sequence). Unmatched junction bases numbered 8, after V lost 10 bases and J lost 5 bases. The CDR3 totals 13 residues. CDR3 nucleotide sequence: TGTGCCACCACTAGGCGGGGGGGGGAGACCCAGTACTTC. Amino acids: CATTRRGGETQYF.

The CDR3 nucleotides are TGTGCCAGCAGTTCCGGACAGGTAGCCTACGAGCAGTACTTC. Its protein product is CASSSGQVAYEQYF. The rearrangement uses TRBV28 and TRBJ2-7; 7 nucleotides align to TRBD1. With 4 bases clipped from V and 2 bases from J, the junction kept 5 bases outside the gene matches. Germline V lookup: CDR1 MDHEN, CDR2 SYDVKM. The CDR3 consists of 14 residues.

This clone was counted only a few times. The chain couples TRBV7-2 to TRBJ1-1; perhaps TRBD1 as D (5 bases). This CDR3 region has 12 residues. The V end was cut by 1 base, the J end by 9 bases, with 9 bases between. The germline gives CDR1 SGHTA, CDR2 FQGNSA. The DNA of the CDR3 is TGTGCCAGCAGCTTAGGACAGTGGAAAGCTTTCTTT. Its protein is CASSLGQWKAFF.

The V and J genes are TRBV7-9 and TRBJ1-3, with 9 bases lining up with TRBD1. CDR1 and CDR2 (germline): SEHNR, FQNEAQ (reference sequence). After removal of 0 bases from V and 3 bases from J, the junction contained 3 bases not matched to a gene. CDR3 length: 16 residues. This CDR3 reads CASSLAVTGGGNTIYF. The CDR3, as DNA: TGTGCCAGCAGCTTAGCCGTGACAGGGGGTGGAAACACCATATATTTT.

The genes are TRBV4-3 and TRBJ1-1, with 10 bases matching TRBD1. Germline loops: CDR1 LGHNA, CDR2 YSLEER. J lost 4 bases, V lost 4 bases, and 9 bases had no gene match. The CDR3 is 16 amino acids. CDR3 DNA: TGCGCCAGCAGCCCGGGACAGGGGTTTATTAGCACTGAAGCTTTCTTT. It is translated as CASSPGQGFISTEAFF.

The rearrangement uses TRBV5-1 and TRBJ1-6; 8 positions agree with TRBD1. The CDR3 has 14 amino acids. V lost 4 bases, J lost 10 bases, and 7 bases stayed unmatched. Germline V CDR1 and CDR2: SGHRS, YFSETQ. The CDR3 DNA reads TGCGCCAGCAGCCCGGACAGGGAGGACTCACCCCTCCACTTT. Amino acid sequence: CASSPDREDSPLHF.

The V call is TRBV9, the J call TRBJ1-4; TRBD1 agrees at 7 bases. This CDR3 region has 14 residues. Losses at the gene ends were 3 bases for V and 5 bases for J; bases not matched to a gene: 4. CDR1 and CDR2 (germline): SGDLS, YYNGEE. CDR3 nucleotide sequence: TGTGCCAGCAGCGCGACAGGGAGAAATGAAAAACTGTTTTTT. Translation: CASSATGRNEKLFF.

The V and J genes are TRBV11-1 and TRBJ2-2; TRBD2 matches at 10 bases. The CDR3 loop spans 16 amino acids. Germline loops: CDR1 SGHAT, CDR2 FQDESV (reference sequence). V shed 5 bases and J 7 bases; nucleotides not matched to a gene: 10. For the CDR3, the DNA is TGTGCCAGCAGCCCGGCGCTAGCGGGAGTCGGCGGGGAGCTGTTTTTT. Translation gives CASSPALAGVGGELFF.

The chain combines TRBV2 with TRBJ1-4; TRBD1 aligns across 9 bases. The CDR3 spans 14 residues. After removal of 6 bases from V and 8 bases from J, the junction contained 7 bases not matched to a gene. The V gene's germline CDR1 is SNHLY and CDR2 FYNNEI. The CDR3 spells CASRGTGRTEKLFF. The CDR3 DNA reads as TGTGCCAGCAGAGGGACAGGGAGAACCGAAAAACTGTTTTTT. The full variable domain, its missing parts supplied by reference TRBV2 and TRBJ1-4, is EPEVTQTPSHQVTQMGQEVILRCVPISNHLYFYWYRQILGQKVEFLVSFYNNEISEKSEIFDDQFSVERPDGSNFTLKIRSTKLEDSAMYFCASRGTGRTEKLFFGSGTQLSVL.

The gene calls are TRBV18 and TRBJ1-5; maybe TRBD1 (6 bases). The CDR3 runs 13 residues. Germline V lookup: CDR1 KGHSH, CDR2 LQKENI. Trimming stripped 3 bases from V and 5 bases from J, with 8 bases between. As DNA, the CDR3 is TGTGCCAGCTCACCTGGGGGCGATCAGCCCCAGCATTTT. It yields the protein CASSPGGDQPQHF.